The TCR beta chain described here comes from a study of blood T cell repertoires in COVID-19 (dated by TCRdb to 2020 to 2021). Study-level background: Collaborator samples came from the United States, Italy and Spain and covered acute and convalescent phases of COVID-19. Subjects who had been exposed to COVID-19, were actively infected with it, or had recovered from it provided the deeply sampled blood TCRbeta repertoires that made up the dataset. The material from the prospective study consisted of cDNA or gDNA derived from T cells, B-cell-depleted T cells, or PBMCs. Where available, HLA class I and class II types were obtained from metadata supplied by the sample provider rather than from assay-based typing. The repertoires were released in a freely available public database meant as a resource for research on the immune response to SARS-CoV-2. Sample metadata almost always included a de-identified subject ID, COVID-19 status, age in years and sex. The samples were drawn from two sources: the first 160 participants of the ongoing ImmuneRACE study, and 1,254 subjects contributed by 6 global collaborators. Results the study describes overall, beyond this receptor: Clinical and demographic metadata were provided uncurated, with the amount varying by source and participant.

Participants in the prospective study were enrolled through a virtual design, were aged about 18 to 100 years, and lived in some 24 United States geographic areas. Cohort assignment in the prospective study relied on participant-reported clinical history from a screening survey and a study questionnaire. In the prospective study, mobile phlebotomists collected whole blood, serum and a nasopharyngeal or oropharyngeal swab from each participant. Additional blood draws and questionnaires over an approximately 2-month period could optionally be provided by prospective study participants. Prospective study blood samples were shipped either frozen or at room temperature before DNA extraction. From the germline V gene, CDR1 is SGHRS and CDR2 is YFSETQ. The CDR3 measures 13 amino acids from cysteine to phenylalanine. Only the CDR3 DNA stays, 39 bases, in frame from base 1. V is reduced by 0 bases and J by 3 bases, leaving a spacing of 7 bases between them.

Points on this clone: Its antigen is not yet known. No base quality information exists; no much larger clone differs at one position.

TCRbeta CDR3 regions were amplified from genomic DNA using the immunoSEQ Assay, a bias-controlled multiplex PCR. The study's own analysis went as follows. The number of nucleated cells in each sample was estimated by amplification of reference gene primers within the assay. Sequence reads were collapsed and filtered to measure the absolute abundance of every unique TCRbeta CDR3 rearrangement. For each sample, productive Simpson clonality was calculated as the square root of Simpson's diversity index over productive rearrangements. TCRdb limited this immuneACCESS table to in-frame rearrangements with V and J called. A share of clones is missing; checked studies link under half to unresolved V genes, and the rest is unexplained. Clone size and the V and J calls come from that table; the DNA yielded D and trimming. Recorded for this sample are about 170,000 clones; roughly 90% of them occurred a single time. Less than 1.5% of the sample belongs to the ten largest clones.

The V and J segments used are TRBV5-1 and TRBJ2-7, with the identity of the D gene unclear. Sequenced: PBMCs or T cells enriched from blood (not recorded which). The TCR sequence derives from a human donor with acute COVID-19. The donor label of this sample is uncertain. This receptor has the CDR3 CASSLVSGYEQYF. The DNA reads TGCGCCAGCAGCTTGGTTTCGGGCTACGAGCAGTACTTC. Here the CDR3 is joined to the reference TRBV5-1 and TRBJ2-7 genes, and the full variable domain is: KAGVTQTPRYLIKTRGQQVTLSCSPISGHRSVSWYQQTPGQGLQFLFEYFSETQRNKGNFPGRFSGRQFSNSRSEMNVSTLELGDSALYLCASSLVSGYEQYFGPGTRLTVT.